These 20 T cell receptor beta chains were sequenced from one sample in a study of blood T cell repertoires in COVID-19. Data came from immunoSEQ multiplex PCR; TCRdb stores just in-frame clones and leaves some out. The sample lists around 100,000 clones; approximately 88% were seen once. Sequencing was carried out using peripheral blood. These receptors all stem from a woman aged 55-69 years with acute or convalescent COVID-19.

The chain joins TRBV19 to TRBJ1-2, with a tentative D call TRBD1 (5 bases). V was cut by 10 bases and J by 4 bases, with 19 bases left in between. From germline, CDR1 is LNHDA and CDR2 SQIVND (reference sequence). The CDR3 consists of 14 residues. This CDR3 reads CATTRAGIPYGYTF. CDR3 DNA sequence: TGTGCCACCACACGCGCAGGGATTCCCTATGGCTACACCTTC.

This sequence joins TRBV11-1 and TRBJ2-5; the D gene is possibly TRBD2 (5 bases). V lost 3 bases to trimming and J lost 5 bases, with 13 bases between them. The CDR3 loop spans 14 amino acids. CDR1 and CDR2 from the germline V gene are SGHAT and FQDESV (reference sequence). CDR3 loop: CASSLDWSGETQYF. The DNA for the CDR3 is TGTGCCAGCAGCTTGGACTGGTCTGGGGAGACCCAGTACTTC.

The CDR3 DNA follows: TGCAGCGTTGAAGTTGCGGGAGAGGTGGATGAGCAGTTCTTC. It is translated as CSVEVAGEVDEQFF. The rearrangement uses TRBV29-1 and TRBJ2-1; 7 bases map to TRBD2. V lost 1 base, J lost 8 bases, and 8 bases stayed unmatched. Germline values: CDR1 SQVTM, CDR2 ANQGSEA. The CDR3 is 14 amino acids.

In its sample, this clone was seen once. The V call is TRBV28, the J call TRBJ1-2; D possibly corresponds to TRBD1 (6 bases). V was shortened by 2 bases and J by 2 bases, with 12 bases between the two germline ends. The CDR3 covers 15 residues. Germline V CDR1 and CDR2: MDHEN, SYDVKM. For the CDR3, the DNA is TGTGCCAGCAGTTTAGTCGGGGGGCAAAACTATGGCTACACCTTC. This encodes CASSLVGGQNYGYTF.

The chain recombines TRBV5-1 with TRBJ2-1; 10 positions agree with TRBD2. Trimming removed 4 bases from V and 0 bases from J; junction bases left unmatched: 7. The CDR3 runs to 17 residues. Germline assignment: CDR1 SGHRS and CDR2 YFSETQ. The CDR3 nucleotides are TGCGCCAGCAGCGGAGTGTCTAGCGGGAGCTCCTACAATGAGCAGTTCTTC. Protein: CASSGVSSGSSYNEQFF.

The rearrangement joins TRBV7-8 to TRBJ1-5; 8 bases line up with TRBD1. Trimming at V came to 4 bases and at J to 6 bases, leaving 8 bases not matched to a gene. The CDR3 consists of 15 residues. Germline V gives CDR1 SGHVS, CDR2 FQNEAQ. The CDR3 sequence is CASSSPGGVPQPQHF. In DNA, the CDR3 is TGTGCCAGCAGCTCCCCAGGGGGCGTGCCTCAGCCCCAGCATTTT.

This clone was counted once. The genes are TRBV5-1 and TRBJ1-4; D possibly corresponds to TRBD1 (5 bases). Germline CDR1 and CDR2: SGHRS and YFSETQ. The V and J ends lost 0 bases and 8 bases respectively, with 11 bases between them. The CDR3 length is 14 residues. In DNA form, the CDR3 reads TGCGCCAGCAGCTTGGAGGGGCGAGGCGAAAAACTGTTTTTT. Translation: CASSLEGRGEKLFF.

V usage is TRBV6-6 and J usage is TRBJ1-1, with a tentative D call TRBD1 (5 bases). V shed 5 bases and J shed 5 bases, with 15 bases lying between them. The CDR3 is 14 amino acids. CDR1 is MNHNY, CDR2 SVGAGI, per germline (reference sequence). DNA of the CDR3: TGTGCCAGCAGTGGGGGGGTCCTGGGGACTGAAGCTTTCTTT. Encoded protein: CASSGGVLGTEAFF.

This chain links TRBV19 with TRBJ2-7, with TRBD1 matching 7 bases. With V trimmed by 5 bases and J by 3 bases, 4 bases remained unmatched. The CDR3 contains 13 residues. CDR1 is LNHDA and CDR2 is SQIVND in the germline V gene (reference sequence). The CDR3 protein is CASSLAGGYEQYF. Here the CDR3 DNA reads TGTGCCAGTAGTTTGGCAGGGGGCTACGAGCAGTACTTC.

Here the CDR3 DNA reads TGTGCCAGCAGCGCTTCGGACAGCCGGAGGTCCGAGCAGTACTTC. Translated: CASSASDSRRSEQYF. This rearrangement joins TRBV6-6 to TRBJ2-7; maybe TRBD1 (6 bases). The length of the CDR3 is 15 residues. The V end was cut by 6 bases, the J end by 6 bases, with 21 bases between. Germline CDR1 MNHNY, CDR2 SVGAGI (reference sequence).

The chain has TRBV28 and TRBJ2-1, with 10 bases fitting TRBD2. Trimming took 6 bases from V and 2 from J; bases not matched to a gene: 7. CDR3 length: 16 residues. Germline V CDR1 and CDR2: MDHEN, SYDVKM. The CDR3 DNA sequence: TGTGCCAGCAGCCTACCGGGACTAGCGACCTACAATGAGCAGTTCTTC. It specifies CASSLPGLATYNEQFF. The full variable domain, completed using reference TRBV28 and TRBJ2-1, is DVKVTQSSRYLVKRTGEKVFLECVQDMDHENMFWYRQDPGLGLRLIYFSYDVKMKEKGDIPEGYSVSREKKERFSLILESASTNQTSMYLCASSLPGLATYNEQFFGPGTRLTVL.

The genes are TRBV6-6 and TRBJ2-3, with TRBD2 matching 8 bases. The V gene's germline CDR1 is MNHNY and CDR2 SVGAGI (reference sequence). The CDR3 loop spans 15 amino acids. V gave up 6 bases and J gave up 0 bases; unmatched junction bases: 5. The CDR3 DNA follows: TGTGCCAGCAGCCTAACTAGCGGCAGCACAGATACGCAGTATTTT. It specifies CASSLTSGSTDTQYF.

This chain joins TRBV9 and TRBJ1-1; D is unclear. V was pared by 1 base and J by 4 bases, with 11 bases between. The CDR3 extends over 14 amino acids. The germline CDR1 and CDR2 sequences are SGDLS and YYNGEE. The CDR3 sequence is CASSVRREVTEAFF. In DNA, the CDR3 is TGTGCCAGCAGCGTAAGGAGAGAAGTCACTGAAGCTTTCTTT.

CDR3 DNA: TGTGCCAGCAGTGAAGGCGGCCTTCAAAGGGAGCAGTTCTTC. Translation: CASSEGGLQREQFF. This chain joins TRBV6-1 and TRBJ2-1; D remains ambiguous. The CDR3 sequence is 14 residues long. Trimming shortened V by 1 base and J by 10 bases, and 14 bases separated the two germline ends. The germline CDR1 and CDR2 sequences are MNHNS and SASEGT.

This chain uses TRBV9 with TRBJ2-5; possible D gene TRBD2, 6 bases. The V end lost 0 bases, the J end lost 5 bases, and 17 bases lay between the germline ends. This CDR3 has 16 residues. Germline V lookup: CDR1 SGDLS, CDR2 YYNGEE. CDR3 sequence (DNA): TGTGCCAGCAGCGTAGCGGGGACTGGGGTGGGGGAGACCCAGTACTTC. It encodes CASSVAGTGVGETQYF.

The V and J genes are TRBV4-1 and TRBJ2-3, with TRBD1 as a possible D gene (6 bases). This CDR3 has 16 amino acids. Germline lookup yields CDR1 MGHRA and CDR2 YSYEKL. V dropped 2 bases and J dropped 1 base, with 13 bases sitting between them. CDR3 coding DNA: TGCGCCAGCAGCCAAAGGGGGAGTTTGGGCACAGATACGCAGTATTTT. It translates to CASSQRGSLGTDTQYF.

This clone was seen just once. This rearrangement joins TRBV2 to TRBJ2-3, with D perhaps matching TRBD2 (5 bases). Germline CDR1 is SNHLY and CDR2 is FYNNEI. V was trimmed by 7 bases and J by 5 bases, leaving 16 bases between them. CDR3 length: 14 residues. The CDR3 DNA is TGTGCCAGCAAAGACTATGCCTTGAGAGATACGCAGTATTTT. It specifies CASKDYALRDTQYF.

The chain joins TRBV5-8 to TRBJ2-5; TRBD1 matches 9 bases. The junction had 12 bases not matched to a gene; V was cut back by 2 bases and J by 4 bases. Looked up from germline, CDR1 is SGHTS and CDR2 is YDEGEE. The CDR3 covers 17 residues. Here the CDR3 reads CASSFGWGQGPGETQYF. The CDR3, as DNA: TGTGCCAGCAGCTTCGGCTGGGGACAGGGCCCGGGAGAGACCCAGTACTTC. The complete variable domain, with remaining parts taken from reference TRBV5-8 and TRBJ2-5, reads EAGVTQSPTHLIKTRGQQATLRCSPISGHTSVYWYQQALGLGLQFLLWYDEGEERNRGNFPPRFSGRQFPNYSSELNVNALELEDSALYLCASSFGWGQGPGETQYFGPGTRLLVL.

The sample holds one count of this clone. The V gene is TRBV11-2, the J gene TRBJ1-2, with D maybe TRBD1 (6 bases). Per the germline V gene, CDR1 is SGHAT and CDR2 is FQNNGV. This CDR3 spans 12 amino acids. V shed 5 bases and J shed 5 bases, with 9 bases lying between them. The CDR3 is CASSPQGYGYTF. The CDR3 DNA reads as TGTGCCAGCAGCCCTCAGGGGTATGGCTACACCTTC. Based on the CDR3 plus reference TRBV11-2 and TRBJ1-2, the full variable domain is EAGVAQSPRYKIIEKRQSVAFWCNPISGHATLYWYQQILGQGPKLLIQFQNNGVVDDSQLPKDRFSAERLKGVDSTLKIQPAKLEDSAVYLCASSPQGYGYTFGSGTRLTVV.

This clone was observed a handful of times. V is TRBV24-1 and J is TRBJ2-1; 9 bases line up with TRBD1. Trimming took 4 bases from V and 2 from J; bases not matched to a gene: 2. CDR1 is KGHDR, CDR2 SFDVKD, per germline. The CDR3 runs 15 residues. As DNA, the CDR3 is TGTGCCACCAGTGACCGACAGGGGGCCTACAATGAGCAGTTCTTC. Encoded protein: CATSDRQGAYNEQFF.